This paragraph covers one T cell receptor (beta chain) sequence. Its target is unknown. These data come from a study of shared clonotypes between healthy human individuals. Study-level results: Naive subsets generally exceeded memory subsets in estimated richness.

Germline assignment: CDR1 WNHNN and CDR2 SYGVQD (reference sequence). Trimming took off 0 bases at V and 9 bases at J, with 7 bases between the two ends. The CDR3 runs 12 residues. Several immunoSEQ 96-well plates shared each subset's DNA, each plate a replicate. TCRdb's copy holds only in-frame clones and misses some; the assay was immunoSEQ multiplex PCR. Of just over 2,000,000 clones listed, just under 95% are singletons. Naive CD8 cells comprised CD45RO-negative, CCR7-positively selected cells, excluding terminally differentiated effector memory CD45RA+ cells. Source material: naive CD8+ T cells sorted from blood. The source of this sequence is a man between 18 and 35 years old in good health. The chain recombines TRBV10-1 with TRBJ2-3; tentatively, D is TRBD1 or TRBD2 (5 bases each). The CDR3 is CASSESRDTQYF. CDR3 nucleotides: TGCGCCAGCAGTGAGTCACGGGACACGCAGTATTTT.